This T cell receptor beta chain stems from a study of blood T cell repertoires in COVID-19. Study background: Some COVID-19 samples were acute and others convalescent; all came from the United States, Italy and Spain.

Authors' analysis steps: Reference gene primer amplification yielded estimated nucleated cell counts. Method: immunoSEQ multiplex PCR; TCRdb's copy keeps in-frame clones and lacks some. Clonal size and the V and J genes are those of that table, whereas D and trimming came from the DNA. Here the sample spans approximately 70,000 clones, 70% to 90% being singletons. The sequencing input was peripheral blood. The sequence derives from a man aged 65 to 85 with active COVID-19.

DNA for the CDR3: TGTGCCAGCAGTTTGCGGACAGGGTCGGGCACTGGCTACACCTTC. Translation gives CASSLRTGSGTGYTF. The chain employs TRBV28 and TRBJ1-2, with 8 bases lining up with TRBD1. J lost 7 bases, V lost 3 bases, and 10 bases had no gene match. The V gene's germline CDR1 is MDHEN and CDR2 SYDVKM. This CDR3 has 15 amino acids.